These 4 T cell receptor beta chains were all obtained from the same sample, sequenced in a study of T cell repertoires in breast cancer. Paired alpha-beta TCRs of CD8+ T cells were analyzed by expanded emulsion RT-PCR. Unpaired genes were suppressed by blocking oligonucleotides during a second nested PCR. TCRdb reprocessed the emulsion pairing reads via MiXCR and lists one record per CDR3 protein. Here the sample spans tens of thousands of distinct CDR3 sequences, less than 55% being singletons. The sequenced sample consisted of CD8+ T cells. These receptors were collected from a pool of human donors with breast cancer or a healthy control (not recorded which).

The V and J genes are TRBV5-1 and TRBJ2-7; tentative D call: TRBD1 (5 bases). The V end was cut by 7 bases, the J end by 9 bases, with 17 bases between. The germline V gene encodes CDR1 SGHRS and CDR2 YFSETQ. The CDR3 totals 12 residues. In DNA form, the CDR3 reads TGCGCCAGCGGAGACAGCAATGGCGTGCAGTACTTC. Protein sequence: CASGDSNGVQYF.

This clonotype was seen a handful of times. The V call is TRBV24-1, the J call TRBJ1-4; D call uncertain. CDR1 is KGHDR, CDR2 SFDVKD, per germline. The CDR3 length is 13 residues. V shed 9 bases and J shed 5 bases, with 12 bases lying between them. The CDR3 spells CATHRRLNEKLFF. The DNA of the CDR3 is TGTGCCACCCACCGACGGTTAAATGAAAAACTGTTTTTT.

Only one count was recorded for this clonotype. One end of the junction does not line up with germline, which may come from a read error. The rearrangement uses TRBV4-1 and TRBJ2-7; TRBD1 matches at 8 bases. Germline loops: CDR1 MGHRA, CDR2 YSYEKL. There are 13 residues in the CDR3. The CDR3 spells CASSQGTGWEQHF. The CDR3, as DNA: TGCGCCAGCAGCCAAGGGACAGGGTGGGAGCAGCACTTC.

Regarding this clonotype: A read error may be the cause here, since a much bigger clone is one base away. No conserved phenylalanine or tryptophan ends this CDR3, so it is likely a read error. The rearrangement uses TRBV6-1 and TRBJ1-1; unclear D gene. The germline V gene has CDR1 MNHNS and CDR2 SASEGT. V lost 3 bases and J 3 bases, leaving 8 bases between the germline ends. The length of the CDR3 is 13 residues. DNA for the CDR3: TGTGCCAGCAGTGATGGTTGGTACACTGAAGCTTTCCTT. This encodes CASSDGWYTEAFL.